The 9 T cell receptor beta chains listed next were all sequenced from one sample in a study of immune characterization of retroperitoneal liposarcoma. TCRdb redid the calling of the PCR reads with MiXCR, one entry per CDR3 protein. Counted here are roughly 4,700 distinct CDR3 sequences, around 32% occurring once; the ten biggest clones make up 25% to 35%. Sequenced sample: tumor tissue. The source of these receptors is a male donor with retroperitoneal liposarcoma.

This clonotype was counted between two and nine times. The chain links TRBV7-6 to TRBJ2-1; 10 positions agree with TRBD2. The J call may not be correct, given that the DNA end is closer to TRBJ2-7. The germline CDR1 and CDR2 sequences are SGHVS and FNYEAQ. There are 16 residues in the CDR3. The CDR3 is CASSQVASGSFYEQYF. The CDR3, as DNA: TGTGCCAGCAGCCAGGTGGCTAGCGGGAGTTTCTACGAGCAGTACTTC.

The chain has TRBV29-1 and TRBJ2-1; D might be TRBD1 (5 bases). Looked up from germline, CDR1 is SQVTM and CDR2 is ANQGSEA. Trimming removed 7 bases at V and 0 bases at J, with 13 bases between. This CDR3 contains 14 residues. The CDR3: CSAVDSGSYNEQFF. DNA for the CDR3: TGCAGCGCCGTTGACAGTGGCTCCTACAATGAGCAGTTCTTC.

By share, this clonotype counts as large. The CDR3 sequence is CASSFSVGRGEQYF. The CDR3 nucleotides are TGTGCCAGCAGCTTCTCCGTGGGGCGAGGCGAGCAGTACTTC. This chain connects TRBV7-9 to TRBJ2-7; TRBD1 might be the D (5 bases). Trimming pared 3 bases from V and 6 bases from J, leaving 15 bases between. The germline V gene has CDR1 SEHNR and CDR2 FQNEAQ (reference sequence). The CDR3 is 14 residues long.

In this sample, this clonotype turned up many times. The gene calls are TRBV3-1 and TRBJ2-1; D is ambiguous. The end of the DNA aligns better with TRBJ2-7, so the J call may be wrong. Germline CDR1 and CDR2: LGHDT and YNNKEL (reference sequence). This CDR3 contains 12 residues. This CDR3 is CASSQPGYEQYF. CDR3 in DNA: TGTGCCAGCAGCCAACCCGGCTACGAGCAGTACTTC.

This clonotype was recorded once. This chain links TRBV20-1 with TRBJ2-3; D is ambiguous. This CDR3 has 12 amino acids. V was clipped by 6 bases and J by 6 bases, with 13 bases between them. The germline V gene encodes CDR1 DFQATT and CDR2 SNEGSKA (reference sequence). CDR3 amino acids: CSAPLGLDTQYF. CDR3 nucleotide sequence: TGCAGTGCCCCGCTCGGTTTGGATACGCAGTATTTT.

This clonotype appeared many times. The rearrangement joins TRBV6-1 to TRBJ1-2; TRBD1 agrees at 8 bases. Germline V gene sequence: CDR1 MNHNS, CDR2 SASEGT. The CDR3 runs 14 residues. The V and J ends lost 6 bases and 6 bases, in that order; junction bases with no gene match: 9. DNA for the CDR3: TGTGCCAGCAGCCGCCGGGACAGGCTGAATGGCTACACCTTC. Its translation: CASSRRDRLNGYTF.

This clonotype was found a few times. The chain has TRBV7-2 and TRBJ2-7; D unresolved. V was shortened by 0 bases and J by 0 bases, with 12 bases between the two germline ends. This CDR3 has 16 residues. Germline CDR1 is SGHTA and CDR2 is FQGNSA. For the CDR3, the DNA is TGTGCCAGCAGCTTAGCCCGGCTCTGGTCCTCCTACGAGCAGTACTTC. Encoded protein: CASSLARLWSSYEQYF.

This clonotype was seen only a few times. The chain joins TRBV10-3 to TRBJ2-1; D perhaps matches TRBD2 (5 bases). TRBJ2-5 explains the end of the DNA better; the J call may be wrong. There are 14 residues in the CDR3. The germline V gene has CDR1 ENHRY and CDR2 SYGVKD. CDR3: CAIRSRGIGETQYF. The DNA for the CDR3 is TGTGCCATCAGGTCCCGGGGAATCGGGGAGACCCAGTACTTC.

This rearrangement joins TRBV6-8 to TRBJ2-5; unclear D gene. The DNA end lines up better with TRBJ2-7; the J call may be wrong. The CDR3 contains 12 residues. CDR1 and CDR2 from the germline V gene are MNHGY and SAAAGT. CDR3 region: CASSYAAGEQYF. The CDR3 DNA is TGTGCCAGCAGTTATGCCGCCGGCGAGCAGTACTTC.